The 26 T cell receptor beta chains presented below share a single source sample, sequenced in a study of blood T cell repertoires in COVID-19. Measured with immunoSEQ multiplex PCR; TCRdb has only the in-frame clones, and not every one. This table holds about 180,000 clones, approximately 85% found once. Sequenced input: peripheral blood. Receptor source: an elderly woman with acute or convalescent COVID-19.

The chain combines TRBV7-3 with TRBJ2-1, with TRBD2 matching 9 bases. CDR1 SGHTA and CDR2 FQGTGA come from the germline V gene. CDR3 length: 14 residues. With V trimmed by 2 bases and J by 8 bases, 4 bases remained unmatched. The CDR3 DNA is TGTGCCAGCAGCTTAGTTAGCGGGAGCGATGAGCAGTTCTTC. It translates to CASSLVSGSDEQFF. The full variable domain, completed using reference TRBV7-3 and TRBJ2-1, is GAGVSQTPSNKVTEKGKYVELRCDPISGHTALYWYRQSLGQGPEFLIYFQGTGAADDSGLPNDRFFAVRPEGSVSTLKIQRTERGDSAVYLCASSLVSGSDEQFFGPGTRLTVL.

The chain employs TRBV5-6 and TRBJ1-6, with D maybe TRBD1 (5 bases). Trimming left V 1 base short and J 5 bases short, with 10 bases between. The germline V gene has CDR1 SGHDT and CDR2 YYEEEE. The CDR3 has 15 amino acids. CDR3 in DNA: TGTGCCAGCAGCTTGTGGCAGGGAAATAATTCACCCCTCCACTTT. Translated, it gives CASSLWQGNNSPLHF.

The rearrangement joins TRBV5-4 to TRBJ1-3; D uncertain. Trimming pared 0 bases from V and 2 bases from J, leaving 9 bases between. The CDR3 extends over 15 amino acids. Germline CDR1 and CDR2: SGHNT and YYREEE (reference sequence). CDR3 DNA sequence: TGTGCCAGCAGCTTGGGGAGTGGCACTGGAAACACCATATATTTT. It codes for CASSLGSGTGNTIYF.

The chain's CDR3 is CASSFIPRGRRDRSRGYTF. In DNA form, the CDR3 reads TGTGCCAGCAGCTTCATTCCCCGTGGCCGGAGGGATAGGTCGCGGGGCTACACCTTC. The rearrangement uses TRBV7-8 and TRBJ1-2; D ambiguous. Germline V gene sequence: CDR1 SGHVS, CDR2 FQNEAQ. V was trimmed by 3 bases and J by 8 bases, leaving 31 bases between them. This CDR3 is built from 19 residues.

The J gene is TRBJ1-1, the V gene TRBV25-1, with D unresolved. The CDR3 sequence is 11 residues long. Germline V lookup: CDR1 MGHDK, CDR2 SYGVNS. The V gene lost 6 bases and the J gene lost 7 bases, with 9 bases spanning the gap. CDR3 coding DNA: TGTGCCAGCAGCGGAGGAGGTGAAGCTTTCTTT. Translated, it gives CASSGGGEAFF.

The V and J genes are TRBV12-3 or TRBV12-4 and TRBJ2-5, with 7 positions matching TRBD2. V lost 7 bases to trimming and J lost 5 bases; unmatched junction nucleotides: 7. The CDR3 runs to 13 residues. The CDR3 loop reads CASKAGETETQYF. The CDR3 DNA reads TGTGCCAGCAAGGCGGGAGAAACCGAGACCCAGTACTTC.

The chain links TRBV19 to TRBJ2-2, with D perhaps matching TRBD2 (6 bases). V lost 6 bases, J lost 5 bases, and 13 bases lay in between. This CDR3 has 14 amino acids. Germline CDR1 reads LNHDA; CDR2 reads SQIVND (reference sequence). For the CDR3, the DNA is TGTGCCAGTAGCCCAGCGGCGGGGACCGGGGAGCTGTTTTTT. Amino acids: CASSPAAGTGELFF.

J is TRBJ2-3 and V is TRBV9; 8 bases are shared with TRBD2. Trimming took 0 bases from V and 1 from J; bases not matched to a gene: 4. Germline CDR1 and CDR2: SGDLS and YYNGEE. The CDR3 extends over 16 amino acids. The CDR3 reads CASSVEGSGGTDTQYF. The DNA for the CDR3 is TGTGCCAGCAGCGTAGAGGGTAGCGGGGGCACAGATACGCAGTATTTT. Full variable domain (remainder filled in from reference TRBV9 and TRBJ2-3): DSGVTQTPKHLITATGQRVTLRCSPRSGDLSVYWYQQSLDQGLQFLIQYYNGEERAKGNILERFSAQQFPDLHSELNLSSLELGDSALYFCASSVEGSGGTDTQYFGPGTRLTVL.

The chain joins TRBV6-5 to TRBJ1-5, with TRBD1 identical over 10 bases. This CDR3 is 15 amino acids long. The V segment lost 6 bases and the J segment 6 bases; nucleotides outside the gene matches: 8. CDR1 and CDR2 from the germline V gene are MNHEY and SVGAGI. The DNA for the CDR3 is TGTGCCAGCAGGGGACAGGGGCCTATTCCTCAGCCCCAGCATTTT. It codes for CASRGQGPIPQPQHF.

The gene calls are TRBV19 and TRBJ1-4; 9 nucleotides match TRBD1. In germline, CDR1 is LNHDA, CDR2 SQIVND (reference sequence). This CDR3 has 16 amino acids. V was pared by 6 bases and J by 8 bases, with 13 bases of the junction left unmatched. CDR3 sequence reads: CASRLLPGQGGEKLFF. In DNA, the CDR3 is TGTGCCAGTAGGCTCCTCCCGGGACAGGGCGGCGAAAAACTGTTTTTT.

J is TRBJ2-3 and V is TRBV9; D may be TRBD1 (6 bases). V dropped 4 bases and J dropped 1 base, with 10 bases sitting between them. The CDR3 totals 14 residues. CDR1 is SGDLS, CDR2 YYNGEE, per germline. CDR3 protein: CASSPRQGTDTQYF. The CDR3 region has the DNA TGTGCCAGCAGCCCCCGACAGGGCACAGATACGCAGTATTTT.

CDR3 amino acids: CASSLDGGDQPQHF. DNA for the CDR3: TGCGCCAGCAGCTTGGATGGCGGGGATCAGCCCCAGCATTTT. This chain uses TRBV5-1 with TRBJ1-5; D call uncertain. This CDR3 is built from 14 residues. Germline values: CDR1 SGHRS, CDR2 YFSETQ. V shed 0 bases and J shed 5 bases, with 9 bases lying between them.

The rearrangement links TRBV30 to TRBJ1-5, with D tentatively TRBD1 (5 bases). The V gene lost 2 bases and the J gene lost 7 bases, with 12 bases spanning the gap. Germline lookup yields CDR1 GTSNPN and CDR2 SVGIG (reference sequence). The CDR3 consists of 13 residues. The CDR3 spells CAWSSGINQPQHF. The CDR3 bases are TGTGCCTGGAGTTCAGGGATTAACCAGCCCCAGCATTTT. The whole variable domain, filled in from reference TRBV30 and TRBJ1-5, reads SQTIHQWPATLVQPVGSPLSLECTVEGTSNPNLYWYRQAAGRGLQLLFYSVGIGQISSEVPQNLSASRPQDRQFILSSKKLLLSDSGFYLCAWSSGINQPQHFGDGTRLSIL.

The chain recombines TRBV19 with TRBJ2-3, with a tentative D call TRBD2 (6 bases). This CDR3 has 17 amino acids. V lost 5 bases, J lost 0 bases, and 18 bases lay in between. Germline V gives CDR1 LNHDA, CDR2 SQIVND (reference sequence). DNA of the CDR3: TGTGCCAGTAGTTCCCCGTCCGGGGGTCCTAGCACAGATACGCAGTATTTT. Translated: CASSSPSGGPSTDTQYF.

This clone was recorded once. The rearrangement uses TRBV7-2 and TRBJ2-7; TRBD2 matches 9 bases. Germline lookup yields CDR1 SGHTA and CDR2 FQGNSA. CDR3 length equals 16 residues. The J segment lost 0 bases and the V segment lost 7 bases, leaving 10 bases of the junction unmatched. The CDR3 spells CASTQRGGGVSYEQYF. For the CDR3, the DNA is TGTGCCAGCACCCAGAGGGGCGGGGGGGTCTCCTACGAGCAGTACTTC.

This clone was observed a single time. This chain links TRBV7-3 with TRBJ2-7, with D tentatively TRBD1 (5 bases). Germline CDR1 SGHTA, CDR2 FQGTGA. V was trimmed by 5 bases and J by 3 bases, leaving 11 bases between them. The CDR3 runs to 13 residues. The CDR3 coding sequence is TGTGCCAGCAGCCCCTTCGGACACTACGAGCAGTACTTC. This sequence encodes CASSPFGHYEQYF.

In its sample, this clone was seen a few times. The chain is built from TRBV2 and TRBJ2-2, with 10 nucleotides matching TRBD2. This CDR3 spans 13 amino acids. The germline V gene encodes CDR1 SNHLY and CDR2 FYNNEI. V shed 7 bases and J 6 bases; nucleotides not matched to a gene: 2. This CDR3 reads CASKAGGPGELFF. In nucleotides, the CDR3 is TGTGCCAGCAAAGCGGGGGGGCCCGGGGAGCTGTTTTTT.

This clone was seen more than once but under ten times. Additional DNA sequences in this sample encode the identical CDR3. The genes are TRBV5-1 and TRBJ2-7; 7 bases are a match to TRBD1. CDR1 and CDR2 (germline): SGHRS, YFSETQ. Trimming at V came to 0 bases and at J to 2 bases, leaving 2 bases not matched to a gene. The CDR3 length is 14 residues. The CDR3 nucleotides read TGCGCCAGCAGCTTGGAGGGGGCCCCCTACGAGCAGTACTTC. Its protein is CASSLEGAPYEQYF.

The chain combines TRBV5-1 with TRBJ1-2; 9 bases line up with TRBD1. CDR1 is SGHRS and CDR2 is YFSETQ in the germline V gene. The J segment lost 0 bases and the V segment lost 4 bases, leaving 7 bases of the junction unmatched. The CDR3 spans 16 residues. CDR3 DNA: TGCGCCAGCAGCCCTGGACAGGGGTCCTCTAACTATGGCTACACCTTC. Translating it yields CASSPGQGSSNYGYTF.

V and J are TRBV5-6 and TRBJ1-1; no clear D. Germline CDR1 and CDR2: SGHDT and YYEEEE. The CDR3 is 14 residues long. Trimming took off 4 bases at V and 5 bases at J, with 15 bases between the two ends. As DNA, the CDR3 is TGTGCCAGCAGCACATATTCAAAGTGGACTGAAGCTTTCTTT. Its translation is CASSTYSKWTEAFF.

J is TRBJ2-6 and V is TRBV3-1 (or the pseudogene TRBV3-2); D unresolved. The CDR3 has 15 residues. Germline CDR1 reads LGHDT; CDR2 reads YNNKEL (reference sequence). Trimming took 2 bases from V and 1 from J, leaving 6 bases between them. The CDR3 is CASSQPPSGANVLTF. DNA for the CDR3: TGTGCCAGCAGCCAACCCCCATCTGGGGCCAACGTCCTGACTTTC.

J is TRBJ1-1 and V is TRBV19; TRBD1 might be the D (5 bases). Trimming removed 0 bases from V and 10 bases from J, with 15 bases in between. The CDR3 totals 14 residues. Germline CDR1 LNHDA, CDR2 SQIVND (reference sequence). For the CDR3, the DNA is TGTGCCAGTAGTATAGATGGGTCAGGGTTTAGAGCTTTCTTT. Translation gives CASSIDGSGFRAFF.

This clone was counted between two and nine times. The rearrangement uses TRBV27 and TRBJ1-2; D ambiguous. Germline CDR1 is MNHEY and CDR2 is SMNVEV (reference sequence). Deletions cut 6 bases from V and 3 bases from J, with 11 bases between. The CDR3 has 13 residues. The CDR3 loop reads CASRRYDDYGYTF. As DNA, the CDR3 is TGTGCCAGCAGGCGGTACGATGACTATGGCTACACCTTC.

The chain joins TRBV7-2 to TRBJ1-1; D is unclear. There are 12 residues in the CDR3. Trimming removed 5 bases from V and 11 bases from J, with 15 bases in between. Per the germline V gene, CDR1 is SGHTA and CDR2 is FQGNSA. The DNA for the CDR3 is TGTGCCAGCAGCCTCAGTGGACTGCGGGCTTTCTTT. Amino acids: CASSLSGLRAFF.

The rearrangement uses TRBV19 and TRBJ1-6; tentative D call: TRBD1 (6 bases). CDR3 size: 15 residues. With 5 bases removed from V and 7 bases from J, the gap between germline ends came to 15 bases. Per the germline V gene, CDR1 is LNHDA and CDR2 is SQIVND (reference sequence). This CDR3 reads CASSSRGRGNSPLHF. CDR3 nucleotide sequence: TGTGCCAGTAGTTCCCGGGGGAGGGGGAATTCACCCCTCCACTTT.

The gene calls are TRBV27 and TRBJ2-1, with TRBD2 matching 9 bases. V shed 6 bases and J 8 bases; nucleotides not matched to a gene: 5. The CDR3 runs 13 residues. Germline-derived CDR1 and CDR2 are MNHEY and SMNVEV (reference sequence). Here the CDR3 DNA reads TGTGCCAGCAGGCGGGAGGGCCGCTATGAGCAGTTCTTC. It encodes CASRREGRYEQFF.